This T cell receptor beta chain was recorded in a study of Graves' ophthalmopathy and Graves' hyperthyroidism. The wider study: Specimen type is peripheral blood, obtained at initial diagnosis before any treatment. Findings and limits, study-wide: The model predicted ophthalmopathy progression with 70.59% sensitivity and less than 85% specificity.

Germline trimming cut 3 bases from V and 2 bases from J; bases unmatched to any gene: 4. This CDR3 comprises 15 residues. Per germline, CDR1 SGDLS and CDR2 YYNGEE. Ophthalmopathy donors' eye disease showed moderate-to-severe activity, CAS of at least 3, NOSPECS of at least 4 and duration under 3 months. Diagnoses were established from clinical symptoms, serum thyroxine, TRAb, thyroid ultrasound and orbital computed tomography. From RNA, the CDR3 regions of TCR beta chains were amplified and sequenced. The authors performed first-round RT-PCR with HTBI primers and then a second-round multiplex PCR. TCRdb reprocessed the multiplex PCR reads with MiXCR, giving one entry per CDR3 protein. Counted here are roughly 500,000 distinct CDR3 sequences, over 13% occurring once; the ten biggest clones make up over 8%. This clonotype was found many times. Antigen unknown.

The clonotype was recovered from a woman in her twenties or thirties with Graves' ophthalmopathy. This chain links TRBV9 with TRBJ2-7, with 11 bases lining up with TRBD2. Sequenced material: blood. CDR3 bases: TGTGCCAGCAGCGAGACTAGCGGGGCCACCTACGAGCAGTACTTC. Amino acid sequence: CASSETSGATYEQYF.